The next 8 T cell receptor beta chains were all read from a single sample in a study of radiation and T cells in renal cell carcinoma. The time point is: blood 2 weeks post-SBRT. Treatment denoted: 15 Gy SBRT to primary tumor, nephrectomy 4 weeks later. Here immunoSEQ multiplex PCR was the method, and the copy in TCRdb shows in-frame clones only, minus some. The data show roughly 80,000 clones, 65% to 90% seen once. The sample here was blood, taken from a patient whose treatment included radiotherapy and nephrectomy. These receptors were obtained from a woman aged 45 to 65 with renal cell carcinoma.

The chain links TRBV7-2 to TRBJ2-3; D is uncertain. Germline V gene sequence: CDR1 SGHTA, CDR2 FQGNSA. The length of the CDR3 is 14 residues. Deletions cut 3 bases from V and 1 base from J, with 8 bases between. The CDR3: CASSLGRRTDTQYF. CDR3 DNA: TGTGCCAGCAGCTTGGGTCGACGCACAGATACGCAGTATTTT. Full variable domain (rest looked up from reference TRBV7-2 and TRBJ2-3): GAGVSQSPSNKVTEKGKDVELRCDPISGHTALYWYRQSLGQGLEFLIYFQGNSAPDKSGLPSDRFSAERTGGSVSTLTIQRTQQEDSAVYLCASSLGRRTDTQYFGPGTRLTVL.

V gene TRBV4-2 combines with J gene TRBJ2-1; tentative D call: TRBD2 (5 bases). Germline V gives CDR1 LGHNA, CDR2 YNFKEQ. The CDR3 has 15 amino acids. The V and J ends lost 0 bases and 4 bases respectively, with 10 bases between them. The CDR3 nucleotides read TGTGCCAGCAGCCAAGAGAGCGGAGGTTACAATGAGCAGTTCTTC. Its translation is CASSQESGGYNEQFF.

The CDR3 coding sequence is TGTGCCAGCAGTTTATGGGGGACTCGGGGCCGATTCTCCTACGAGCAGTACTTC. It is translated as CASSLWGTRGRFSYEQYF. The V call is TRBV27, the J call TRBJ2-7; tentatively, D is TRBD2 (6 bases). Trimming shortened V by 1 base and J by 0 bases, and 19 bases separated the two germline ends. Germline lookup yields CDR1 MNHEY and CDR2 SMNVEV (reference sequence). The CDR3 is 18 amino acids.

This clone was found a few times. V is TRBV5-3 and J is TRBJ2-7; TRBD1 or TRBD2 may be the D gene (6 bases each). TRBV5-3 is assigned to the ORF class and has an uncertain function. There are 14 residues in the CDR3. Trimming took off 4 bases at V and 4 bases at J, with 15 bases between the two ends. DNA of the CDR3: TGTGCCAGAAGCGAGGGGGGACACGGATACGAGCAGTACTTC. This gives the protein CARSEGGHGYEQYF.

This clone occurred once. The rearrangement uses TRBV28 and TRBJ2-7; D is ambiguous. V was pared by 5 bases and J by 3 bases, with 11 bases between. The CDR3 contains 13 residues. CDR1 and CDR2 (germline): MDHEN, SYDVKM. CDR3 coding DNA: TGTGCCAGCAGTCCGCCCAGCGACTACGAGCAGTACTTC. Translating it yields CASSPPSDYEQYF.

The chain carries TRBV27 and TRBJ2-1; D ambiguous. The CDR3 has 15 amino acids. V lost 3 bases, J lost 2 bases, and 11 bases lay in between. Germline-derived CDR1 and CDR2 are MNHEY and SMNVEV (reference sequence). CDR3 amino acids: CASSLRGPTYNEQFF. CDR3 DNA sequence: TGTGCCAGCAGTTTGCGCGGCCCCACCTACAATGAGCAGTTCTTC.

With respect to this clone: The junction differs from germline at one of its ends, possibly a read error. The chain joins TRBV7-2 to TRBJ2-3, with 15 bases fitting TRBD2. There are 14 residues in the CDR3. Per the germline V gene, CDR1 is SGHTA and CDR2 is FQGNSA. CDR3 bases: TGTGCCAGCAGCTCCTCCTCCGGGACTAGCGGGGGGAATTTT. It is translated as CASSSSSGTSGGNF. Full variable domain (remainder filled in from reference TRBV7-2 and TRBJ2-3): GAGVSQSPSNKVTEKGKDVELRCDPISGHTALYWYRQSLGQGLEFLIYFQGNSAPDKSGLPSDRFSAERTGGSVSTLTIQRTQQEDSAVYLCASSSSSGTSGGNFGPGTRLTVL.

This clone was detected only once. This chain uses TRBV5-5 with TRBJ2-7; 8 positions agree with TRBD1. Germline V gene data show CDR1 as SGHKS and CDR2 as YYEKEE (reference sequence). This CDR3 comprises 17 residues. V lost 3 bases, J lost 0 bases, and 11 bases stayed unmatched. CDR3 residues: CASSSERQGSSSYEQYF. The CDR3 bases are TGTGCCAGCAGCTCGGAGCGACAGGGGTCGAGCTCCTACGAGCAGTACTTC. Filled out from reference TRBV5-5 and TRBJ2-7, the complete variable domain reads DAGVTQSPTHLIKTRGQQVTLRCSPISGHKSVSWYQQVLGQGPQFIFQYYEKEERGRGNFPDRFSARQFPNYSSELNVNALLLGDSALYLCASSSERQGSSSYEQYFGPGTRLTVT.